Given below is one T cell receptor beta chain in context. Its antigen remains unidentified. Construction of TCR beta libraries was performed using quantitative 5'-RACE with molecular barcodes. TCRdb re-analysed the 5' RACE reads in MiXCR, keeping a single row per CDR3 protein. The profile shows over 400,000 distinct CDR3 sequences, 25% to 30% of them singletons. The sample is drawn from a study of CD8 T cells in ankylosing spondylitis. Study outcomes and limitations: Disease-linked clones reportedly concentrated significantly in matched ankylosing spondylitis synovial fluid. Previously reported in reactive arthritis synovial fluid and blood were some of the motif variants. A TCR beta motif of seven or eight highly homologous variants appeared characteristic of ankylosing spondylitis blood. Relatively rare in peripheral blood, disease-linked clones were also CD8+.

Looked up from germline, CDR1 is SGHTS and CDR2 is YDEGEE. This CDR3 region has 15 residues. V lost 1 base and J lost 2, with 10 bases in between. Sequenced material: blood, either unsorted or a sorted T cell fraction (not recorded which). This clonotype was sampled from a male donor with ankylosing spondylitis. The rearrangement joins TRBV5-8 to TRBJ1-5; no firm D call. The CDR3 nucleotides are TGTGCCAGCAGCTTGAAGAGGCAGGGCAATCAGCCCCAGCATTTT. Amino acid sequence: CASSLKRQGNQPQHF. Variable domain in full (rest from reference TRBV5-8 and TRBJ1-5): EAGVTQSPTHLIKTRGQQATLRCSPISGHTSVYWYQQALGLGLQFLLWYDEGEERNRGNFPPRFSGRQFPNYSSELNVNALELEDSALYLCASSLKRQGNQPQHFGDGTRLSIL.